Each of the 9 T cell receptor beta chains below was sequenced from the same sample in a study of blood T cell repertoires in COVID-19. Data came from immunoSEQ multiplex PCR; TCRdb stores just in-frame clones and leaves some out. The table includes roughly 200,000 clones, more than 75% detected once. Material for sequencing was peripheral blood. Every receptor here comes from a woman between 40 and 50 years old with COVID-19, enrolled during active disease.

This clone was observed many times. The V and J genes are TRBV7-9 and TRBJ2-7, with a tentative D call TRBD2 (5 bases). Between the trimmed V and J ends, which lost 4 bases and 2 bases, there was a span of 12 bases. Germline V CDR1 and CDR2: SEHNR, FQNEAQ (reference sequence). This CDR3 contains 14 residues. The CDR3 region has the DNA TGTGCCAGCAGCTCGAGGGCAGGTACCTACGAGCAGTACTTC. It encodes CASSSRAGTYEQYF.

This clone appeared a single time. The chain carries TRBV14 and TRBJ2-3; 11 bases agree with TRBD2. Germline CDR1 reads SGHDN; CDR2 reads FVKESK. The CDR3 is made up of 19 amino acids. Trimming removed 5 bases from V and 0 bases from J; junction bases left unmatched: 13. CDR3 bases: TGTGCCAGCAGCTTCCGGACCGGGACTAGCGGTACTAGCACAGATACGCAGTATTTT. This gives the protein CASSFRTGTSGTSTDTQYF.

This clone has a single count. This chain uses TRBV2 with TRBJ2-2; 11 bases are a match to TRBD1. CDR3 length equals 16 residues. Germline assignment: CDR1 SNHLY and CDR2 FYNNEI. With V trimmed by 8 bases and J by 0 bases, 5 bases remained unmatched. In nucleotides, the CDR3 is TGTGCCAGCGTTCGGACAGGGGGCGCGAACACCGGGGAGCTGTTTTTT. The encoded protein is CASVRTGGANTGELFF. The variable domain in full, with the rest retrieved from reference TRBV2 and TRBJ2-2, is EPEVTQTPSHQVTQMGQEVILRCVPISNHLYFYWYRQILGQKVEFLVSFYNNEISEKSEIFDDQFSVERPDGSNFTLKIRSTKLEDSAMYFCASVRTGGANTGELFFGEGSRLTVL.

This clone was picked up one time. The chain employs TRBV5-1 and TRBJ2-3; 8 positions agree with TRBD2. The CDR3 consists of 17 residues. V gave up 4 bases and J gave up 2 bases; unmatched junction bases: 12. The V gene's germline CDR1 is SGHRS and CDR2 YFSETQ. The DNA for the CDR3 is TGCGCCAGCAGCCGGCCCTCCGTAGCGGGAAACACAGATACGCAGTATTTT. Protein sequence: CASSRPSVAGNTDTQYF.

The rearrangement joins TRBV7-2 to TRBJ2-7, with TRBD1 matching over 12 bases. Germline CDR1 is SGHTA and CDR2 is FQGNSA. Trimming removed 3 bases from V and 2 bases from J; junction bases left unmatched: 14. The CDR3 spans 19 residues. The CDR3 DNA is TGTGCCAGCAGCTTGCCCACGGGACAGGGGGCATGGAGGGCCTACGAGCAGTACTTC. Protein sequence: CASSLPTGQGAWRAYEQYF.

This clone was counted a single time. The rearrangement uses TRBV7-9 and TRBJ2-1; 9 bases are a match to TRBD2. Losses at the gene ends were 6 bases for V and 4 bases for J; bases not matched to a gene: 7. Germline CDR1 reads SEHNR; CDR2 reads FQNEAQ (reference sequence). The length of the CDR3 is 15 residues. The CDR3 loop reads CASSFLAGTYNEQFF. DNA of the CDR3: TGTGCCAGCAGTTTCCTAGCGGGGACTTACAATGAGCAGTTCTTC.

The gene calls are TRBV5-1 and TRBJ1-2; D perhaps matches TRBD1 (5 bases). V was cut by 1 base and J by 8 bases, with 12 bases left in between. This CDR3 region has 13 residues. The germline CDR1 and CDR2 sequences are SGHRS and YFSETQ. The DNA of the CDR3 is TGCGCCAGCAGCTTGAATTTAGGGGAAGGCTACACCTTC. It encodes CASSLNLGEGYTF.

V and J are TRBV19 and TRBJ2-5; 7 positions agree with TRBD2. There are 15 residues in the CDR3. V lost 3 bases, J lost 7 bases, and 11 bases stayed unmatched. Germline assignment: CDR1 LNHDA and CDR2 SQIVND (reference sequence). CDR3 region: CASSMEPGRGGTQYF. The CDR3 bases are TGTGCCAGTAGTATGGAGCCGGGGCGCGGGGGGACCCAGTACTTC.

The rearrangement joins TRBV11-3 to TRBJ2-1, with 13 nucleotides matching TRBD2. V was clipped by 1 base and J by 8 bases; unmatched bases: 5. The germline CDR1 and CDR2 sequences are SGHNT and YENEEA. The CDR3 extends over 16 amino acids. The CDR3 DNA reads TGTGCCAGCAGCTTAGGTGGGACTAGCGGGACCTATGAGCAGTTCTTC. Its protein is CASSLGGTSGTYEQFF.